This T cell receptor (beta chain) stems from a study of T-cell memory formation after mild COVID-19. Concerning this clonotype: The target antigen is unknown.

It was 5'RACE with constant-segment primers that produced the TCR alpha and TCR beta cDNA libraries, which carried sample barcodes and UMIs. TCRdb reanalysed the 5' RACE reads using MiXCR and keeps one entry per CDR3 protein. The table includes just over 350,000 distinct CDR3 sequences, approximately 15% detected once. Regarding the study as a whole: SARS-CoV-2 specificity of second-wave clones peaking day 37 was unconfirmed. Contracting clones from day 15 to 85 showed balanced CD4/CD8; later expanders favored CD4+. In pre-infection memory, a portion of responding clones appeared, which suggested that cross-reactive memory joined.

Germline CDR1 reads MNHEY; CDR2 reads SVGAGI. CDR3 length: 15 amino acids. V was pared by 5 bases and J by 1 base, with 13 bases between. The genes are TRBV6-5 and TRBJ2-3; D unclear. The sequence derives from a man between 18 and 35 years old who had mild COVID-19 (a few samples of this study predate the infection). Cell type and time point are not known. Source material: PBMCs or a T cell subset sorted from them (not recorded which). CDR3 DNA: TGTGCCAGCAGTATAGGTTACCGGGGCACAGATACGCAGTATTTT. Its translation: CASSIGYRGTDTQYF.